One and the same sample provided the 8 T cell receptor beta chains below, sequenced in a study of Ad26.COV2.S vaccination and SARS-CoV-2 variants. Treatment here: roughly 18 received Ad26.COV2.S at low or high dose, single or two shots; about 5 received placebo; per-sample allocation not given. At day 63 after the first vaccine or placebo injection, samples were drawn. Sequenced by immunoSEQ multiplex PCR; TCRdb stores in-frame clones only, minus some. The sample shows some 390,000 clones, roughly nine tenths of them seen only once. Here the sequenced sample was peripheral blood, taken in a trial of Ad26.COV2.S vaccine versus placebo. These receptors were collected from a person between 18 and 65 years old who received the Ad26.COV2.S COVID-19 vaccine or a placebo.

V gene TRBV9 combines with J gene TRBJ2-3; D unclear. CDR1 is SGDLS, CDR2 YYNGEE, per germline. This CDR3 is 14 amino acids long. V was shortened by 8 bases and J by 2 bases, with 15 bases between the two germline ends. The CDR3 reads CASHGEQSTDTQYF. In DNA, the CDR3 is TGTGCCAGTCATGGGGAACAGTCCACAGATACGCAGTATTTT.

The chain employs TRBV6-2 or TRBV6-3 and TRBJ2-3; 9 bases align to TRBD2. V lost 0 bases and J lost 3; bases outside the gene matches: 13. Germline CDR1 and CDR2: MNHEY and SVGEGT. This CDR3 is built from 19 residues. In nucleotides, the CDR3 is TGTGCCAGCAGTTACTCCGGCGGGGGGGGACGAGCAATTACAGATACGCAGTATTTT. Translating gives CASSYSGGGGRAITDTQYF.

The chain combines TRBV5-1 with TRBJ2-5; 13 nucleotides align to TRBD2. The CDR3 is 17 amino acids. Losses at the gene ends were 0 bases for V and 4 bases for J; bases not matched to a gene: 6. Germline V CDR1 and CDR2: SGHRS, YFSETQ. In DNA form, the CDR3 reads TGCGCCAGCAGCTTGGTTGGGACTAGCGGGGCGGGAGAGACCCAGTACTTC. This sequence encodes CASSLVGTSGAGETQYF.

V and J are TRBV5-4 and TRBJ2-4; D not certain. Deletions cut 2 bases from V and 0 bases from J, with 9 bases between. The CDR3 is made up of 15 amino acids. The germline CDR1 and CDR2 sequences are SGHNT and YYREEE (reference sequence). The CDR3 loop is CASSFNGEAKNIQYF. For the CDR3, the DNA is TGTGCCAGCAGCTTTAATGGTGAAGCCAAAAACATTCAGTACTTC. The whole variable domain, filled in from reference TRBV5-4 and TRBJ2-4, reads ETGVTQSPTHLIKTRGQQVTLRCSSQSGHNTVSWYQQALGQGPQFIFQYYREEENGRGNFPPRFSGLQFPNYSSELNVNALELDDSALYLCASSFNGEAKNIQYFGAGTRLSVL.

V usage is TRBV21-1 and J usage is TRBJ1-2. TRBV21-1 is shown as a pseudogene. The length of the CDR3 is 15 residues. The CDR3 loop is CASSKAFGSNYGYTF. CDR3 in DNA: TGTGCCAGCAGCAAAGCATTTGGATCTAACTATGGCTACACCTTC.

The genes are TRBV10-2 and TRBJ2-3; the D gene is possibly TRBD1 (5 bases). Trimming took 4 bases from V and 8 from J, leaving 7 bases between them. The CDR3 is 11 amino acids. CDR1 is WSHSY and CDR2 is SAAADI in the germline V gene. The CDR3 sequence is CASSGGSTQYF. CDR3 nucleotides: TGCGCCAGCAGTGGGGGCAGTACGCAGTATTTT.

This chain links TRBV6-2 or TRBV6-3 with TRBJ1-2; D is unresolved. Germline CDR1 and CDR2: MNHEY and SVGEGT. The CDR3 is 15 amino acids. V lost 0 bases, J lost 1 base, and 9 bases lay in between. CDR3 bases: TGTGCCAGCAGTTACTCGTTGGAGGGTAACTATGGCTACACCTTC. This sequence encodes CASSYSLEGNYGYTF.

The rearrangement uses TRBV25-1 and TRBJ2-7, with 9 bases identical to TRBD1. With V trimmed by 4 bases and J by 2 bases, 0 bases remained unmatched. Germline V lookup: CDR1 MGHDK, CDR2 SYGVNS. The CDR3 covers 13 residues. The CDR3 nucleotides are TGTGCCAGCAGTGGGGACAGGGCCTACGAGCAGTACTTC. Translated, it gives CASSGDRAYEQYF.